This T cell receptor beta chain was profiled in a study of blood T cell repertoires in COVID-19. Study summary: The origin of the acute and convalescent COVID-19 samples was the United States, Italy and Spain. The analysed material was cDNA or gDNA that came from T cells, B-cell-depleted T cells, or PBMCs.

Original analysis: Reference gene primer amplification yielded estimated nucleated cell counts. Generated by immunoSEQ multiplex PCR, the TCRdb table keeps only in-frame clones and is missing some. V and J calls and clone size are given by that table; D and trimming were obtained from the DNA. The table has around 160,000 clones, more than 85% seen once; the top ten hold 0.99%. CDR1 is SSHAT and CDR2 is FNYEAQ in the germline V gene (reference sequence). With 2 bases removed from V and 4 bases from J, the gap between germline ends came to 17 bases. This CDR3 has 17 amino acids. The V and J genes are TRBV7-7 and TRBJ2-2; a weak D match, TRBD1 (5 bases). The source material was peripheral blood. This receptor was taken from a man younger than 35 with acute or convalescent COVID-19. The CDR3 DNA reads as TGTGCCAGCAGCTTATTCAGGCCAGGGCAGGTCACCGGGGAGCTGTTTTTT. Its protein is CASSLFRPGQVTGELFF.